This TCR beta chain was obtained from a study of cytomegalovirus exposure and HLA in healthy donors. Donors were ostensibly healthy at sampling, although undocumented immune exposures were probable. Study-level results: Compared with the approximately 700-donor mean, an Asian-associated ancestry cluster reportedly had fewer N-insertions, according to a later analysis. Researchers catalogued 160 or so TCR beta chains as cytomegalovirus-associated. A few of the chains that were CMV-associated were confirmed in vitro to be specific for CMV antigens.

V was pared by 4 bases and J by 6 bases, with 12 bases between. The CDR3 spans 13 residues. Germline lookup yields CDR1 SNHLY and CDR2 FYNNEI. On this clone: The antigen remains undetermined.

60 Vbeta and 13 Jbeta primers were used in PCR. Some clones are missing from TCRdb's copy, which holds only in-frame ones; the method was immunoSEQ multiplex PCR. The table shows more than 85,000 clones, with 73% occurring only once. This receptor was taken from a man aged 40-49 years in good health and CMV-seronegative. Material: PBMCs. The chain links TRBV2 to TRBJ1-2; D not certain. The CDR3 loop reads CASSGDLTNGYTF. In nucleotides, the CDR3 is TGTGCCAGCAGTGGAGACTTAACGAATGGCTACACCTTC. Drawing the rest from reference TRBV2 and TRBJ1-2, the complete variable domain is EPEVTQTPSHQVTQMGQEVILRCVPISNHLYFYWYRQILGQKVEFLVSFYNNEISEKSEIFDDQFSVERPDGSNFTLKIRSTKLEDSAMYFCASSGDLTNGYTFGSGTRLTVV.